The rows below give T cell receptor beta chains drawn from one sample of a study of STAT3 mutations in large granular lymphocyte leukemia. The data were produced by immunoSEQ multiplex PCR, yet TCRdb's version contains in-frame clones alone and is incomplete. The sample contains over 10,000 clones, roughly 85% of which appear only once. The source material was PBMCs. The receptors stem from a human donor with T large granular lymphocyte leukemia. Some clones in this sample may be carry-over from other donors' samples. Each CDR3 is given with its conserved first and last residue. D genes are given only for firm matches. The size of a clone is reported for some rows only, either as once, few or many, or as a class for expanded clones.

TRBV27	NA	TRBJ1-6	NA	TGTGCCAGTTCCGGGACAATCTATTCACCCCTCCACTTT	CASSGTIYSPLHF
TRBV20-1	NA	TRBJ2-7	TRBD1	TGCAGTGCTAGAGGTCCGGGACAGACCCACTTC	CSARGPGQTHF
TRBV7-9	NA	TRBJ1-4	TRBD1	TGTGCCAGCAGCTTCGGACAGGGGGAGGGGGAAAAACTGTTTTTT	CASSFGQGEGEKLFF
TRBV28	NA	TRBJ1-5	NA	TGTGCCAGCAGGGAGAGAGGGAGCAATCAGCCCCAGCATTTT	CASRERGSNQPQHF
TRBV11-2	NA	TRBJ2-4	TRBD1	TGTGCCAGCAGCTTAGAAAGACAGGGATGGAACATTCAGTACTTC	CASSLERQGWNIQYF
TRBV18	NA	TRBJ1-1	NA	TGTGCCAGCTCACCTTTCCAGGGAACTGAAGCTTTCTTT	CASSPFQGTEAFF
TRBV7-2	NA	TRBJ2-7	NA	TGTGCCAGCAGCCTCGCCCTCGAGCAGTACTTC	CASSLALEQYF
TRBV4-1	NA	TRBJ1-5	NA	TGCGCCAGCAGCCTCGAGGGGGGCAATAGCAATCAGCCCCAGCATTTT	CASSLEGGNSNQPQHF
TRBV5-1	NA	TRBJ1-2	NA	TGCGCCAGCAGCTCACAGGGATCGGATGGCTACACCTTC	CASSSQGSDGYTF
TRBV5-5	few	TRBJ2-7	NA	TGTGCCAGCAGCTTTGGGGATTACGAGCAGTACTTC	CASSFGDYEQYF
TRBV18	once	TRBJ1-4	NA	TGTGCCAGCTCACAAGGGTTCAATGAAAAACTGTTTTTT	CASSQGFNEKLFF
TRBV19	NA	TRBJ1-1	NA	TGTGCCAGTATCCCTGTGGGGCAGGGTAACACTGAAGCTTTCTTT	CASIPVGQGNTEAFF
TRBV4-2	NA	TRBJ2-3	NA	TGTGCCAGCAGCGGGAAGGAGGTGGGTTCAGATACGCAGTATTTT	CASSGKEVGSDTQYF
TRBV6-6	NA	TRBJ1-5	TRBD1	TGTGCCAGCAACCGACAGGGGGAATGGCAGCCCCAGCATTTT	CASNRQGEWQPQHF
TRBV6-6	NA	TRBJ1-3	NA	TGTGCCAGCAGTTACGGGGTCTCTGGAAACACCATATATTTT	CASSYGVSGNTIYF
TRBV2	NA	TRBJ1-2	TRBD1	TGTGCCAGCAGACTGACAGGGGGAGGTGGCTACACCTTC	CASRLTGGGGYTF
TRBV11-2	NA	TRBJ1-1	NA	TGTGCCAGCAGTCTCAGGGGTGGGAGGTGGATGAACACTGAAGCTTTCTTT	CASSLRGGRWMNTEAFF
TRBV18	NA	TRBJ1-4	NA	TGTGCCAGCTCACCGATCTTCAGGGAGGGCGGAAAACTGTTTTTT	CASSPIFREGGKLFF
TRBV28	NA	TRBJ1-5	NA	TGTGCCAGCAGCCCGGGACTCACGGGACAGCCCCAGCATTTT	CASSPGLTGQPQHF
TRBV5-5	once	TRBJ2-7	NA	TGTGCCAGCAGCGGGGAATACGAGCAGTACTTC	CASSGEYEQYF
TRBV4-1	NA	TRBJ2-7	TRBD1	TGCGCCAGCAGCCAGACGGGACAGGGTTCCAACGAGCAGTACTTC	CASSQTGQGSNEQYF
TRBV30	once	TRBJ1-2	NA	TGTGCCTGGAGTTATGGGAATGGCTATGGCTACACCTTC	CAWSYGNGYGYTF
TRBV18	NA	TRBJ1-4	NA	TGTGCCAGCTCACCACAGGGGATTCGTCCCCCAACTAATGAAAAACTGTTTTTT	CASSPQGIRPPTNEKLFF
TRBV30	NA	TRBJ1-1	NA	TGTGCCTGGGGTCTAGGAGGGACTGAAGCTTTCTTT	CAWGLGGTEAFF
TRBV2	once	TRBJ1-1	TRBD1	TGTGCCAGCCCTGGGGAGGCAGGGGGGCTACGGACTGAAGCTTTCTTT	CASPGEAGGLRTEAFF